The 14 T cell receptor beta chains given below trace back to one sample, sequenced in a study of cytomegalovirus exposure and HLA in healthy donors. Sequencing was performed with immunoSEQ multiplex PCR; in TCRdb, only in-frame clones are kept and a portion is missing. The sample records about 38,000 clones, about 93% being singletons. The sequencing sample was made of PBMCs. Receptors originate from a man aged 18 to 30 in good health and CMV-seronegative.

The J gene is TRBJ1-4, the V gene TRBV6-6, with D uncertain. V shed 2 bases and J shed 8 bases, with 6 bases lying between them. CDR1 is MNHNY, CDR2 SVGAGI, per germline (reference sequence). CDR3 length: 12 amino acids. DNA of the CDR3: TGTGCCAGCAGTTACCCCGGGGAAAAACTGTTTTTT. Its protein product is CASSYPGEKLFF.

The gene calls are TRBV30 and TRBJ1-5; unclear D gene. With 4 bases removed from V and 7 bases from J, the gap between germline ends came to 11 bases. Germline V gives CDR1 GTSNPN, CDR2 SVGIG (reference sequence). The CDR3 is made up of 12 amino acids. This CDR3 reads CAWNAVGQPQHF. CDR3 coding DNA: TGTGCCTGGAATGCCGTGGGCCAGCCCCAGCATTTT.

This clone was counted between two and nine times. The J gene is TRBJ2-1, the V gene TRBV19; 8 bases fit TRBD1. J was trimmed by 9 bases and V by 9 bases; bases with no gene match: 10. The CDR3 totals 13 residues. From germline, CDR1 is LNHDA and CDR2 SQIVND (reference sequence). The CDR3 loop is CASAVGQGGEQFF. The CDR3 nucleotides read TGTGCCAGCGCCGTCGGACAGGGTGGTGAGCAGTTCTTC.

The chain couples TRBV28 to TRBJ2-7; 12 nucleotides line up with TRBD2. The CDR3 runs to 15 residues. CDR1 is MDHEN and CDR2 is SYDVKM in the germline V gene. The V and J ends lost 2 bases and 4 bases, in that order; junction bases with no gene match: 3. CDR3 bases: TGTGCCAGCAGTTTAGGGCTAGCGGGAGGGTACGAGCAGTACTTC. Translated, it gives CASSLGLAGGYEQYF.

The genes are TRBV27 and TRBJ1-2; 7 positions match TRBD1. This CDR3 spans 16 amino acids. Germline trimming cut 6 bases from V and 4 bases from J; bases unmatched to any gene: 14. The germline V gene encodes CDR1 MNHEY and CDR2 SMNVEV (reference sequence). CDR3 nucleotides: TGTGCCAGCAGCCCAGGACAGGCCAACCGCCGCTATGGCTACACCTTC. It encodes CASSPGQANRRYGYTF.

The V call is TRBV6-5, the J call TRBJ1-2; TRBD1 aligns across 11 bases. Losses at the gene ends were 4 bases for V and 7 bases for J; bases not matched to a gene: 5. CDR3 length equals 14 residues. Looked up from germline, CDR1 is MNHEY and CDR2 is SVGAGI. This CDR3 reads CASSSAGQGAGYTF. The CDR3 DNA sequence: TGTGCCAGCAGTTCGGCTGGACAGGGGGCTGGCTACACCTTC.

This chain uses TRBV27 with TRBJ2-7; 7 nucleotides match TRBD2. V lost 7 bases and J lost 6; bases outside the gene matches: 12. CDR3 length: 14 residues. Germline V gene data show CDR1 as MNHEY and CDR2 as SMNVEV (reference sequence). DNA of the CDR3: TGTGCCAGCATCCCAGGTTGGGGCGGGGGCGAGCAGTACTTC. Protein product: CASIPGWGGGEQYF.

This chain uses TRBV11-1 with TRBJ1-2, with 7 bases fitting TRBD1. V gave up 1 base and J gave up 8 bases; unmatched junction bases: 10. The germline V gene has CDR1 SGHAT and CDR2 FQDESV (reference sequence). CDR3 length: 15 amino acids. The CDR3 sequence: CASSLGTGSQEGYTF. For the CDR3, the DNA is TGTGCCAGCAGCTTAGGGACAGGCTCCCAGGAAGGCTACACCTTC.

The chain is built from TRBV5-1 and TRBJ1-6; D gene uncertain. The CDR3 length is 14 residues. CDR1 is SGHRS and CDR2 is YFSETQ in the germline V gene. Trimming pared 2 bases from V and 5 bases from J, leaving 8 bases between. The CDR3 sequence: CASSFTGDNSPLHF. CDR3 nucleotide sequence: TGCGCCAGCAGCTTTACCGGGGATAATTCACCCCTCCACTTT.

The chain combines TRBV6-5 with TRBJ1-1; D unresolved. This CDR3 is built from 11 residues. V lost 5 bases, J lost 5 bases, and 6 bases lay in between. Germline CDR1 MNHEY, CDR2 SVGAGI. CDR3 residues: CASSPRTEAFF. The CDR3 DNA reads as TGTGCCAGCAGTCCCCGTACTGAAGCTTTCTTT.

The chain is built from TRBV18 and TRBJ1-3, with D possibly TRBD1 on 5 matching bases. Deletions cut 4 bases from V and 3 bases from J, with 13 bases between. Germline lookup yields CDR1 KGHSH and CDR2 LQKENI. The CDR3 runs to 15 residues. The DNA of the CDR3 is TGTGCCAGCTCACAGGAGAGGGACTTTGGAAACACCATATATTTT. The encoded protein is CASSQERDFGNTIYF.

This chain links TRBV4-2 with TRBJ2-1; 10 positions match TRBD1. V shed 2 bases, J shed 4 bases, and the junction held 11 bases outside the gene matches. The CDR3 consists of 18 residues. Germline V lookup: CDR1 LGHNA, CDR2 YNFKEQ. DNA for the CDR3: TGTGCCAGCAGCCAACAATTTACCGGGACAGGGGATTACAATGAGCAGTTCTTC. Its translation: CASSQQFTGTGDYNEQFF.

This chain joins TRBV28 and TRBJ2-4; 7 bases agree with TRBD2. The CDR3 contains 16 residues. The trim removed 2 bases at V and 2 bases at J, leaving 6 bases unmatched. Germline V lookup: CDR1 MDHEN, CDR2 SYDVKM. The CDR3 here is CASSLPLAVPKNIQYF. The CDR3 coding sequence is TGTGCCAGCAGTTTACCCCTAGCGGTGCCCAAAAACATTCAGTACTTC.

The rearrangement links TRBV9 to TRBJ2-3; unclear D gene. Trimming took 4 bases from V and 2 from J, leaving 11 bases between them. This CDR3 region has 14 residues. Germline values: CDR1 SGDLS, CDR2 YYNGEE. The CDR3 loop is CASSPMTATDTQYF. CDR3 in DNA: TGTGCCAGCAGCCCGATGACTGCCACAGATACGCAGTATTTT.